This T cell receptor (beta chain) was observed in a study of T-cell reconstitution after alpha-beta-depleted transplantation in children. TCRbeta library preparation incorporated unique molecular identifiers. Each CDR3 protein is one row after TCRdb ran MiXCR on the PCR reads. The table records some 450,000 distinct CDR3 sequences, around two fifths of them present only once. The germline V gene has CDR1 MNHEY and CDR2 SVGEGT. The CDR3 has 16 amino acids. The ends were cut back, 0 bases at V and 3 bases at J, with 15 bases in the middle. This chain uses TRBV6-2 or TRBV6-3 with TRBJ2-7; a weak D match, TRBD1 (5 bases). This sequence originates from a girl between 2 and 10 years old with aplastic anemia, due to receive a stem cell transplant. The starting material was PBMCs, obtained before TCRalphabeta/CD19-depleted stem cell transplant. CDR3 sequence: CASSYSVLRQGYEQYF. CDR3 nucleotides: TGTGCCAGCAGTTACTCAGTTTTACGGCAGGGCTACGAGCAGTACTTC.